This is a list of T cell receptor beta chains from one sample in a study of T cells in Graves' hyperthyroidism and ophthalmopathy. Via MiXCR, TCRdb re-called the multiplex PCR reads, giving one row per CDR3 protein. The sample lists about 610,000 distinct CDR3 sequences, about a sixth occurring once. The specimen was blood. All receptors derive from a woman between 35 and 50 years old with Graves' ophthalmopathy. The conserved cysteine and the conserved F or W are not part of the CDR3 here. Fields, in order: CDR3 protein, V gene.

CDR3: ASSFRFLVDTQY
V: TRBV27

CDR3: ASGPGTRGGYEQY
V: TRBV7-8

CDR3: ASSLRGSEQIGTQY
V: TRBV19

CDR3: SVEGDRGPDTQY
V: TRBV29-1

CDR3: AIRDGGGTGTQY
V: TRBV10-3

CDR3: ASSRSIRRGFYEQY
V: TRBV14

CDR3: ASSTRAGASSGTPYEQY
V: TRBV7-6

CDR3: ASRGTGPMNTEAF
V: TRBV6-1

CDR3: AISELETQY
V: TRBV10-3

CDR3: AVWGGLNTGELF
V: TRBV28

CDR3: ASSATPNQNNEQF
V: TRBV6-1

CDR3: ASSYQIDTQY
V: TRBV11-2

CDR3: ASTNRGGSGANVLT
V: TRBV6-2/TRBV6-3

CDR3: ASSQGPGLAGEQY
V: TRBV5-5

CDR3: SARVGVGDYGYT
V: TRBV20-1

CDR3: ASSEAAGWGGYT
V: TRBV2

CDR3: ASSNHRGSQPQH
V: TRBV6-2/TRBV6-3

CDR3: ASSLGQGWGTNEKLF
V: TRBV7-2

CDR3: ASSQEGGGRPYNEQF
V: TRBV3-1

CDR3: ASSLWLQETQY
V: TRBV7-9

CDR3: ASSVGGNTIY
V: TRBV7-6

CDR3: ASSPRPDRDEQY
V: TRBV18

CDR3: ASSPGRDLYTDTQY
V: TRBV7-3

CDR3: ASGPPGGNTGELF
V: TRBV12-3/TRBV12-4